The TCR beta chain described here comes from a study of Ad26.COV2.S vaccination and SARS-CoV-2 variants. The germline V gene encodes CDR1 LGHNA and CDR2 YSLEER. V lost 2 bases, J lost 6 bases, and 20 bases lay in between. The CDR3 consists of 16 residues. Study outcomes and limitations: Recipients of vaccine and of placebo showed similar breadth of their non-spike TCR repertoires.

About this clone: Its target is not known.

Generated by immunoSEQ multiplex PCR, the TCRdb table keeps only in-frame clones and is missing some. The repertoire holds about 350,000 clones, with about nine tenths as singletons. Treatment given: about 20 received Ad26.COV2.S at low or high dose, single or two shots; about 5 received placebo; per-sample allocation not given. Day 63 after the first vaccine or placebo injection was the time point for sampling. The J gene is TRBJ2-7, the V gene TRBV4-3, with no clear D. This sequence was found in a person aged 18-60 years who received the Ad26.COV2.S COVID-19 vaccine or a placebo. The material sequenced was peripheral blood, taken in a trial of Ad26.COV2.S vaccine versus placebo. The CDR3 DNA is TGCGCCAGCAGCCAAACCGCCGGCGGCTTTGGGGTCGAGCAGTACTTC. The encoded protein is CASSQTAGGFGVEQYF.